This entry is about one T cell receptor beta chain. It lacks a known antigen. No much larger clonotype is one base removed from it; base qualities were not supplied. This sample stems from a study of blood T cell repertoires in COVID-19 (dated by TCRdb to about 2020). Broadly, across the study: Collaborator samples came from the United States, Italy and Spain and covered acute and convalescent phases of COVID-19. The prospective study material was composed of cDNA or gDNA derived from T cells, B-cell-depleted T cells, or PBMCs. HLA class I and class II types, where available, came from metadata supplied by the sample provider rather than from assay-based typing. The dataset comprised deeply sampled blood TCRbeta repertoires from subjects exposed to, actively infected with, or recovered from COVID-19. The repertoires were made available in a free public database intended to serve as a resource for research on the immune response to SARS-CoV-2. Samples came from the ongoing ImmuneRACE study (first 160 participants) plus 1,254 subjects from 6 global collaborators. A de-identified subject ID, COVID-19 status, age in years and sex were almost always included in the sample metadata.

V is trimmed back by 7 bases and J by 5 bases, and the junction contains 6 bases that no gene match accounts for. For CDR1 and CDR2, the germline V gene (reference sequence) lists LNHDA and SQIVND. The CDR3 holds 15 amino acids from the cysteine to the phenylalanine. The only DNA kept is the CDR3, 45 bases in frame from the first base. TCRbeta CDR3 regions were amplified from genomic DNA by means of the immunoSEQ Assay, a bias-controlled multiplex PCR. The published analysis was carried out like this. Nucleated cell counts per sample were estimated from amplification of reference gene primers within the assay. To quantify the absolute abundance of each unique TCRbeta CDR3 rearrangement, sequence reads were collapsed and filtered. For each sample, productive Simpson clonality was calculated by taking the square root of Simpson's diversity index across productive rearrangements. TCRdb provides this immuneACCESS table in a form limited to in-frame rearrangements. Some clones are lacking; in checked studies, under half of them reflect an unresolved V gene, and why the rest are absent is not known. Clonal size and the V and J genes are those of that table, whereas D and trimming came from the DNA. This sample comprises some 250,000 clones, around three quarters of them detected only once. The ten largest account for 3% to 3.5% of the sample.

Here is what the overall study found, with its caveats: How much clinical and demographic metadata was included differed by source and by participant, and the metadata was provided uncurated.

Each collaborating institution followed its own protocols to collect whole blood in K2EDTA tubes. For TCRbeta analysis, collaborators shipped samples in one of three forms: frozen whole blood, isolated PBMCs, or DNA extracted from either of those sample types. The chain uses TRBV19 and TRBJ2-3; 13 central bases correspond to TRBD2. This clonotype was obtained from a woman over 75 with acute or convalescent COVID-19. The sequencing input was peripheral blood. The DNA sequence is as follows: TGTGCCAGTAATCCCGGACTAGCGGGAGTAGATACGCAGTATTTT. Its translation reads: CASNPGLAGVDTQYF.